This T cell receptor beta chain was identified in a study of OX40 agonist ivuxolimab in advanced cancers. Across the study: The dose-escalation cohort had hepatocellular carcinoma, melanoma, renal cell or head and neck cancer. The study, taken as a whole, reports: Several nonresponders also turned out to have low normalized T-cell clonal expansion. Compared with CD4+, CD8+ T cells on average had more expanded clones. Among expanded peripheral T cells, antigen specificity went undetermined.

About this clone: What it binds is unknown.

Only in-frame clones appear in the TCRdb table, and some are missing; sequencing was by immunoSEQ multiplex PCR. The sample contains more than 50,000 clones, almost 95% of which appear only once. The TCR originated in an adult with an advanced solid tumor such as melanoma, head and neck, liver or kidney cancer. The sequenced sample was CD4+ or CD8+ T cells sorted from blood, obtained in a trial of the OX40 agonist ivuxolimab.

This CDR3 is CASSQDGDGRASETQYF. The CDR3 DNA reads as TGCGCCAGCAGCCAAGATGGTGACGGGAGGGCCTCAGAGACCCAGTACTTC. The V call is TRBV4-1, the J call TRBJ2-5, with TRBD2 identical over 8 bases. The CDR3 totals 17 residues. Looked up from germline, CDR1 is MGHRA and CDR2 is YSYEKL. V lost 0 bases to trimming and J lost 4 bases; unmatched junction nucleotides: 10.